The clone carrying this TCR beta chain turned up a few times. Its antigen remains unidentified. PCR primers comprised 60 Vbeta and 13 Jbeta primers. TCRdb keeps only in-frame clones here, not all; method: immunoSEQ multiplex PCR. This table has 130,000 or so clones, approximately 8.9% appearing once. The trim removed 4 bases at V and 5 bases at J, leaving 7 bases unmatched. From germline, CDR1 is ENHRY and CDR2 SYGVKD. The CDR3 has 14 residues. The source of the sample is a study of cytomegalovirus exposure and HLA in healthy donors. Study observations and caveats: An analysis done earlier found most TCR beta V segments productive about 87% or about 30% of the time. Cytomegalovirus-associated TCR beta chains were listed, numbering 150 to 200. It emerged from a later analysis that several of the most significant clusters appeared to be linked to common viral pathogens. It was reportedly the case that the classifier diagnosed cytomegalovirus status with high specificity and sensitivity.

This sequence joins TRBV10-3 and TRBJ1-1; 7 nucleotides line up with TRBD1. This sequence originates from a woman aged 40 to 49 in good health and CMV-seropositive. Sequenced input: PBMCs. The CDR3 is CAISATGTDTEAFF. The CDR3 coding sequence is TGTGCCATCAGTGCTACCGGGACAGATACTGAAGCTTTCTTT.